These 32 T cell receptor beta chains share one sample of origin, sequenced in a study of shared clonotypes between healthy human individuals (dated by TCRdb to 2019 to 2021). The library was generated by the immunoSEQ multiplex PCR assay. TCRdb re-hosts the immuneACCESS table, in-frame sequences only. Its copies lack some clones; in the studies checked, an unresolved V gene accounts for under half of them, and the cause for the rest is not known. This sample lists over a million clones; roughly 95% were detected once. Roughly 1.2% of the sample is taken by the ten largest. The source material was naive CD4+ T cells sorted from blood. The sample's cell subset or site label, in plain terms: CD45RA+ positively selected. The source of these receptors is a young man in good health.

The chain recombines TRBV5-4 with TRBJ1-1; 7 positions agree with TRBD1. The CDR3 runs to 16 residues. V dropped 7 bases and J dropped 0; count of bases not matched to a gene: 12. Germline V lookup: CDR1 SGHNT, CDR2 YYREEE (reference sequence). CDR3 DNA sequence: TGTGCCAGCTCAGCACTAGGGGGCGCGATGAACACTGAAGCTTTCTTT. Translation gives CASSALGGAMNTEAFF. Looking up the rest from reference TRBV5-4 and TRBJ1-1 gives the full variable domain: ETGVTQSPTHLIKTRGQQVTLRCSSQSGHNTVSWYQQALGQGPQFIFQYYREEENGRGNFPPRFSGLQFPNYSSELNVNALELDDSALYLCASSALGGAMNTEAFFGQGTRLTVV.

The count of this clone is one. The CDR3 is CASIRGANSDEQFF. CDR3 sequence (DNA): TGTGCCAGCATTAGGGGGGCCAATTCAGATGAGCAGTTCTTC. V usage is TRBV6-1 and J usage is TRBJ2-1; either TRBD1 or TRBD2 may supply D (6 bases each). V gave up 7 bases and J gave up 8 bases, with 18 bases separating them. CDR3 length: 14 amino acids. Germline CDR1 MNHNS, CDR2 SASEGT.

The chain is built from TRBV28 and TRBJ2-4; no firm D call. CDR1 and CDR2 (germline): MDHEN, SYDVKM. Trimming took off 3 bases at V and 12 bases at J, with 15 bases between the two ends. CDR3 size: 13 residues. CDR3: CASSLSGPTTQYF. CDR3 nucleotides: TGTGCCAGCAGTTTGTCCGGACCGACCACTCAGTACTTC.

V usage is TRBV6-5 and J usage is TRBJ1-3, with D uncertain. The CDR3 totals 15 residues. V was cut by 7 bases and J by 3 bases, with 16 bases left in between. Germline CDR1 MNHEY, CDR2 SVGAGI. Written as DNA, the CDR3 is TGTGCCAGCACCCAGAGCCCCGGGATTGGAAACACCATATATTTT. Encoded protein: CASTQSPGIGNTIYF.

V and J are TRBV25-1 and TRBJ1-5; D call uncertain. The V end lost 6 bases, the J end lost 0 bases, and 12 bases lay between the germline ends. Germline V CDR1 and CDR2: MGHDK, SYGVNS. The CDR3 is 15 residues long. As DNA, the CDR3 is TGTGCCAGCAGCCTCTCGGGGTATAGCAATCAGCCCCAGCATTTT. This gives the protein CASSLSGYSNQPQHF.

V is TRBV29-1 and J is TRBJ2-1; 10 bases line up with TRBD2. This CDR3 is built from 14 residues. V trimming: 4 bases; J trimming: 7 bases; junction bases outside the gene matches: 7. Germline V gene sequence: CDR1 SQVTM, CDR2 ANQGSEA. The chain's CDR3 is CSVVLAGVWNEQFF. The CDR3 DNA sequence: TGCAGCGTTGTTCTAGCGGGAGTTTGGAATGAGCAGTTCTTC.

The V call is TRBV4-1, the J call TRBJ1-1; D remains ambiguous. V was clipped by 4 bases and J by 0 bases, with 15 bases between them. Germline lookup yields CDR1 MGHRA and CDR2 YSYEKL. This CDR3 is built from 16 residues. The CDR3 region has the DNA TGCGCCAGCAGCCGCAACCCGCTTCCCCTGAACACTGAAGCTTTCTTT. Translated, it gives CASSRNPLPLNTEAFF.

V is TRBV2 and J is TRBJ2-5, with D possibly TRBD1 on 6 matching bases. Germline V lookup: CDR1 SNHLY, CDR2 FYNNEI. Between the trimmed V and J ends, which lost 6 bases and 5 bases, there was a span of 7 bases. The CDR3 loop spans 11 amino acids. The CDR3 spells CASRQGETQYF. CDR3 nucleotides: TGTGCCAGCAGACAGGGTGAGACCCAGTACTTC. Full variable domain (remainder filled in from reference TRBV2 and TRBJ2-5): EPEVTQTPSHQVTQMGQEVILRCVPISNHLYFYWYRQILGQKVEFLVSFYNNEISEKSEIFDDQFSVERPDGSNFTLKIRSTKLEDSAMYFCASRQGETQYFGPGTRLLVL.

Of note for this clone: Other DNA sequences of this sample code for an identical CDR3. V gene TRBV18 combines with J gene TRBJ2-2; D not certain. Trimming stripped 3 bases from V and 6 bases from J, with 5 bases between. The CDR3 has 12 residues. Germline V CDR1 and CDR2: KGHSH, LQKENI. The CDR3 region has the DNA TGTGCCAGCTCACCCCCCGCCGGGGAGCTGTTTTTT. This gives the protein CASSPPAGELFF.

The J gene is TRBJ2-2, the V gene TRBV18; 7 bases agree with TRBD1. This CDR3 comprises 15 residues. Germline CDR1 is KGHSH and CDR2 is LQKENI. Trimming took 4 bases from V and 2 from J; bases not matched to a gene: 4. The CDR3: CASSRDRANTGELFF. The DNA for the CDR3 is TGTGCCAGCTCACGCGACAGGGCAAACACCGGGGAGCTGTTTTTT. Drawing the rest from reference TRBV18 and TRBJ2-2, the complete variable domain is NAGVMQNPRHLVRRRGQEARLRCSPMKGHSHVYWYRQLPEEGLKFMVYLQKENIIDESGMPKERFSAEFPKEGPSILRIQQVVRGDSAAYFCASSRDRANTGELFFGEGSRLTVL.

This chain uses TRBV2 with TRBJ1-5, with D perhaps TRBD1 (6 bases). Trimming took off 5 bases at V and 0 bases at J, with 8 bases between the two ends. CDR1 SNHLY and CDR2 FYNNEI come from the germline V gene. The CDR3 spans 14 residues. The CDR3 DNA reads TGTGCCAGCAGTTACAGGGATAGCAATCAGCCCCAGCATTTT. Its protein product is CASSYRDSNQPQHF. The full variable domain, with the rest looked up from reference TRBV2 and TRBJ1-5, is EPEVTQTPSHQVTQMGQEVILRCVPISNHLYFYWYRQILGQKVEFLVSFYNNEISEKSEIFDDQFSVERPDGSNFTLKIRSTKLEDSAMYFCASSYRDSNQPQHFGDGTRLSIL.

The chain links TRBV11-2 to TRBJ2-7, with D possibly being TRBD2 (6 bases). The germline gives CDR1 SGHAT, CDR2 FQNNGV. This CDR3 is built from 15 residues. The V gene lost 5 bases and the J gene lost 3 bases, with 17 bases spanning the gap. In nucleotides, the CDR3 is TGTGCCAGCAGCGGCGGGTTAGCGGAGAGCTACGAGCAGTACTTC. This sequence encodes CASSGGLAESYEQYF.

Only one count was recorded for this clone. The gene calls are TRBV6-1 and TRBJ1-4; 11 bases agree with TRBD1. The CDR3 length is 13 residues. Per the germline V gene, CDR1 is MNHNS and CDR2 is SASEGT. The V gene end was trimmed by 8 bases and the J gene end by 7 bases; junction bases not matched to a gene: 3. CDR3 residues: CASQDRGREKLFF. CDR3 nucleotide sequence: TGTGCCAGCCAGGACAGGGGGCGTGAAAAACTGTTTTTT.

V and J are TRBV2 and TRBJ2-7; 8 nucleotides align to TRBD2. CDR3 length equals 15 residues. CDR1 and CDR2 from the germline V gene are SNHLY and FYNNEI. The ends lost 7 bases at V and 0 bases at J; junction bases unmatched: 8. The chain's CDR3 is CASKGREAYSYEQYF. The CDR3 region has the DNA TGTGCCAGCAAGGGGCGGGAGGCCTACTCCTACGAGCAGTACTTC.

This CDR3 is CASTEGPMFNQPQHF. The CDR3, as DNA: TGTGCCAGTACCGAGGGACCCATGTTTAATCAGCCCCAGCATTTT. The chain couples TRBV19 to TRBJ1-5; TRBD1 might be the D (5 bases). Trimming took 7 bases from V and 4 from J, leaving 17 bases between them. Germline loops: CDR1 LNHDA, CDR2 SQIVND (reference sequence). This CDR3 has 15 residues.

The chain recombines TRBV6-5 with TRBJ2-6; perhaps TRBD1 as D (5 bases). The germline V gene has CDR1 MNHEY and CDR2 SVGAGI. Trimming stripped 0 bases from V and 0 bases from J, with 6 bases between. This CDR3 contains 16 residues. The CDR3 DNA sequence: TGTGCCAGCAGTTACTCACAGGTCTCTGGGGCCAACGTCCTGACTTTC. It translates to CASSYSQVSGANVLTF.

V and J are TRBV7-9 and TRBJ1-1; D remains ambiguous. Trimming left V 1 base short and J 7 bases short, with 10 bases between. CDR1 is SEHNR, CDR2 FQNEAQ, per germline (reference sequence). The CDR3 runs 13 residues. This CDR3 reads CASSLDIEDEAFF. The DNA for the CDR3 is TGTGCCAGCAGCTTAGACATTGAAGATGAAGCTTTCTTT. The full variable domain, rest sourced from reference TRBV7-9 and TRBJ1-1, is DTGVSQNPRHKITKRGQNVTFRCDPISEHNRLYWYRQTLGQGPEFLTYFQNEAQLEKSRLLSDRFSAERPKGSFSTLEIQRTEQGDSAMYLCASSLDIEDEAFFGQGTRLTVV.

CDR3 nucleotide sequence: TGTGCCAGCAGCCGAACGGAGACCCAGTACTTC. Translating it yields CASSRTETQYF. The rearrangement joins TRBV7-2 to TRBJ2-5, with unresolved D. Germline values: CDR1 SGHTA, CDR2 FQGNSA. This CDR3 contains 11 residues. Trimming took 5 bases from V and 5 from J, leaving 6 bases between them. The whole variable domain, remainder taken from reference TRBV7-2 and TRBJ2-5, is GAGVSQSPSNKVTEKGKDVELRCDPISGHTALYWYRQSLGQGLEFLIYFQGNSAPDKSGLPSDRFSAERTGGSVSTLTIQRTQQEDSAVYLCASSRTETQYFGPGTRLLVL.

Notes on this clone: Other DNA sequences in this sample translate to the same CDR3. The chain is built from TRBV7-3 and TRBJ2-2; D call uncertain. Trimming took off 0 bases at V and 4 bases at J, with 3 bases between the two ends. The CDR3 sequence is 13 residues long. The germline V gene has CDR1 SGHTA and CDR2 FQGTGA. CDR3 nucleotides: TGTGCCAGCAGCTTAACCCTCACCGGGGAGCTGTTTTTT. It is translated as CASSLTLTGELFF.

The chain recombines TRBV9 with TRBJ2-1; D not resolved. Germline assignment: CDR1 SGDLS and CDR2 YYNGEE. V was trimmed by 4 bases and J by 6 bases, leaving 8 bases between them. The CDR3 covers 12 residues. CDR3 nucleotide sequence: TGTGCCAGCAGCCCCCTCGGCAATGAGCAGTTCTTC. Protein product: CASSPLGNEQFF.

In its sample, this clone was seen once. The J gene is TRBJ2-1, the V gene TRBV10-3; D perhaps matches TRBD2 (5 bases). The CDR3 runs 14 residues. Trimming left V 8 bases short and J 0 bases short, with 11 bases between. The germline V gene encodes CDR1 ENHRY and CDR2 SYGVKD. This CDR3 is CAIGTTSSYNEQFF. CDR3 bases: TGTGCCATCGGAACTACTAGCTCCTACAATGAGCAGTTCTTC.

The chain combines TRBV2 with TRBJ1-2; D perhaps matches TRBD1 (6 bases). The V and J ends lost 5 bases and 5 bases respectively, with 12 bases between them. Germline V lookup: CDR1 SNHLY, CDR2 FYNNEI. The CDR3 extends over 13 amino acids. Here the CDR3 DNA reads TGTGCCAGCAGTACCGACAGGTCATATGGCTACACCTTC. Encoded protein: CASSTDRSYGYTF.

This sequence joins TRBV4-2 and TRBJ2-5, with unresolved D. The germline V gene encodes CDR1 LGHNA and CDR2 YNFKEQ. The CDR3 length is 16 residues. V lost 2 bases, J lost 2 bases, and 15 bases lay in between. CDR3 sequence reads: CASSQRRSADQETQYF. The CDR3 DNA is TGTGCCAGCAGCCAACGACGGTCAGCTGATCAAGAGACCCAGTACTTC.

The gene calls are TRBV18 and TRBJ1-1, with 9 bases aligning to TRBD1. V shed 5 bases, J shed 4 bases, and the junction held 8 bases outside the gene matches. The CDR3 covers 15 residues. Per germline, CDR1 KGHSH and CDR2 LQKENI. The chain's CDR3 is CASSFGTGHSTEAFF. The CDR3 DNA follows: TGTGCCAGCTCATTCGGGACAGGGCACAGCACTGAAGCTTTCTTT.

The chain recombines TRBV27 with TRBJ2-7; D may be TRBD2 (5 bases). Per the germline V gene, CDR1 is MNHEY and CDR2 is SMNVEV (reference sequence). V shed 5 bases and J shed 5 bases, with 13 bases lying between them. The CDR3 covers 13 residues. Written as DNA, the CDR3 is TGTGCCAGCAGTCAAGGAGGTATCCACGAGCAGTACTTC. Amino acids: CASSQGGIHEQYF.

This clone was seen once. This sequence joins TRBV6-1 and TRBJ1-1; 8 bases agree with TRBD1. CDR3 length equals 13 residues. Looked up from germline, CDR1 is MNHNS and CDR2 is SASEGT. Trimming removed 4 bases from V and 5 bases from J; junction bases left unmatched: 3. CDR3 sequence reads: CASSADRGTEAFF. CDR3 nucleotides: TGTGCCAGCAGTGCTGACAGGGGTACTGAAGCTTTCTTT.

This rearrangement joins TRBV5-1 to TRBJ2-1; D not certain. V was cut by 0 bases and J by 8 bases, with 18 bases left in between. This CDR3 region has 16 residues. Germline V gene sequence: CDR1 SGHRS, CDR2 YFSETQ. The CDR3 here is CASSLGSRSIIDEQFF. The CDR3 bases are TGCGCCAGCAGCTTGGGATCCAGATCGATAATCGATGAGCAGTTCTTC.

V gene TRBV18 combines with J gene TRBJ2-7; TRBD1 matches at 9 bases. CDR1 KGHSH and CDR2 LQKENI come from the germline V gene. After removal of 2 bases from V and 6 bases from J, the junction contained 8 bases not matched to a gene. The CDR3 consists of 15 residues. This chain's CDR3 is CASSPRMGQGGEQYF. The CDR3 DNA reads TGTGCCAGCTCACCAAGGATGGGACAGGGAGGCGAGCAGTACTTC. Full variable domain (remainder filled in from reference TRBV18 and TRBJ2-7): NAGVMQNPRHLVRRRGQEARLRCSPMKGHSHVYWYRQLPEEGLKFMVYLQKENIIDESGMPKERFSAEFPKEGPSILRIQQVVRGDSAAYFCASSPRMGQGGEQYFGPGTRLTVT.

The DNA for the CDR3 is TGCGCCAGCAGCTTGGAGGGCCATAATGAGCAGTTCTTC. Amino acid sequence: CASSLEGHNEQFF. V gene TRBV5-1 combines with J gene TRBJ2-1; D is uncertain. Trimming removed 0 bases at V and 7 bases at J, with 8 bases between. Germline values: CDR1 SGHRS, CDR2 YFSETQ. The CDR3 has 13 amino acids.

This sequence joins TRBV18 and TRBJ2-7; D gene unclear. This CDR3 is 12 amino acids long. The germline V and J ends were trimmed by 2 bases and 7 bases, with 9 bases remaining between them. CDR1 KGHSH and CDR2 LQKENI come from the germline V gene. The CDR3: CASSPSVREQYF. The CDR3 region has the DNA TGTGCCAGCTCACCAAGCGTACGAGAGCAGTACTTC.

This chain connects TRBV21-1 to TRBJ2-2. TRBV21-1 counts as a pseudogene. The CDR3 loop spans 13 amino acids. CDR3 residues: CASIARDTGELFF. As DNA, the CDR3 is TGTGCCAGCATCGCTAGGGACACCGGGGAGCTGTTTTTT.

The J gene is TRBJ2-7, the V gene TRBV4-2; 7 bases agree with TRBD2. With V trimmed by 5 bases and J by 6 bases, 4 bases remained unmatched. CDR1 is LGHNA, CDR2 YNFKEQ, per germline. There are 12 residues in the CDR3. The CDR3 spells CASSSRGSEQYF. For the CDR3, the DNA is TGTGCCAGCAGCTCGCGGGGGTCCGAGCAGTACTTC.